This entry lists 11 T cell receptor beta chains sequenced from one sample in a study of T cells in localized non-small cell lung cancer. Libraries were prepared by immunoSEQ multiplex PCR; TCRdb keeps only in-frame clonotypes and omits some of them. The repertoire has fewer than 25,000 clones, about nine tenths of them found once; the top ten carry 6.5% to 8.5%. This sample comprised peripheral blood, obtained before any cancer treatment. These receptor sequences come from a woman between 40 and 69 years old with stage I lung adenocarcinoma.

Regarding this clone: One junction end does not reproduce the germline sequence, and a read error may be involved. This chain joins TRBV5-1 and TRBJ2-7; D is undetermined. Germline CDR1 and CDR2: SGHRS and YFSETQ. This CDR3 contains 13 residues. CDR3 in amino acids: CASSWGFSYEQYF. In DNA form, the CDR3 reads TGTGCCAGCAGCTGGGGTTTCTCCTACGAGCAGTACTTC. Full variable domain (missing parts from reference TRBV5-1 and TRBJ2-7): KAGVTQTPRYLIKTRGQQVTLSCSPISGHRSVSWYQQTPGQGLQFLFEYFSETQRNKGNFPGRFSGRQFSNSRSEMNVSTLELGDSALYLCASSWGFSYEQYFGPGTRLTVT.

The rearrangement links TRBV28 to TRBJ1-1; no reliable D call. The CDR3 totals 13 residues. In germline, CDR1 is MDHEN, CDR2 SYDVKM. The V and J ends lost 3 bases and 1 base respectively, with 6 bases between them. CDR3 DNA sequence: TGTGCCAGCAGTTTTTCAGGGAACACTGAAGCTTTCTTT. Amino acid sequence: CASSFSGNTEAFF.

The chain is built from TRBV9 and TRBJ2-3; 13 nucleotides align to TRBD2. The trim removed 4 bases at V and 4 bases at J, leaving 6 bases unmatched. The CDR3 sequence is 16 residues long. Germline lookup yields CDR1 SGDLS and CDR2 YYNGEE. The CDR3 sequence is CASSFGLAGAADTQYF. The CDR3, as DNA: TGTGCCAGCAGCTTCGGACTAGCGGGAGCTGCAGATACGCAGTATTTT.

The rearrangement uses TRBV7-9 and TRBJ2-2; no definite D call. Trimming pared 5 bases from V and 2 bases from J, leaving 12 bases between. The CDR3 runs to 15 residues. Per germline, CDR1 SEHNR and CDR2 FQNEAQ (reference sequence). The CDR3 sequence: CASSRFWGNTGELFF. The CDR3 bases are TGTGCCAGCAGCCGGTTTTGGGGTAACACCGGGGAGCTGTTTTTT.

As for this clone: A far larger clone is just one base off, so this is likely a read error. The V call is TRBV5-6, the J call TRBJ1-2; D not certain. CDR3 length equals 13 residues. Germline V lookup: CDR1 SGHDT, CDR2 YYEEEE. Trimming pared 0 bases from V and 9 bases from J, leaving 12 bases between. The CDR3 DNA is TGTGCCAGCAGCTTGGCCGCTTGGGTACGCTACACCTTC. This encodes CASSLAAWVRYTF. Looking up the rest from reference TRBV5-6 and TRBJ1-2 gives the full variable domain: DAGVTQSPTHLIKTRGQQVTLRCSPKSGHDTVSWYQQALGQGPQFIFQYYEEEERQRGNFPDRFSGHQFPNYSSELNVNALLLGDSALYLCASSLAAWVRYTFGSGTRLTVV.

In its sample, this clone was seen once. In DNA form, the CDR3 reads TGTGCCAGTACTCTCAACTACATAGGACTAGCGGGGGTGGTTAACCAGTACTTC. This gives the protein CASTLNYIGLAGVVNQYF. This chain links TRBV19 with TRBJ2-5; 13 nucleotides align to TRBD2. The trim removed 7 bases at V and 10 bases at J, leaving 21 bases unmatched. From germline, CDR1 is LNHDA and CDR2 SQIVND (reference sequence). This CDR3 region has 18 residues.

The chain recombines TRBV19 with TRBJ2-2; D tentatively fits TRBD1 or TRBD2 (6 bases each). The germline V and J ends were trimmed by 5 bases and 4 bases, with 14 bases remaining between them. The V gene's germline CDR1 is LNHDA and CDR2 SQIVND (reference sequence). The CDR3 has 15 residues. The CDR3 protein is CASSARGRSTGELFF. The CDR3 nucleotides are TGTGCCAGTAGTGCCCGGGGGCGATCCACCGGGGAGCTGTTTTTT.

V is TRBV11-3 and J is TRBJ2-7; perhaps D is TRBD1 or TRBD2 (5 bases each). Germline CDR1 reads SGHNT; CDR2 reads YENEEA. V lost 2 bases and J 0 bases, leaving 8 bases between the germline ends. The CDR3 has 14 residues. CDR3 sequence: CASSLMGDSYEQYF. CDR3 nucleotide sequence: TGTGCCAGCAGCTTAATGGGGGACTCCTACGAGCAGTACTTC. Full variable domain (remainder filled in from reference TRBV11-3 and TRBJ2-7): EAGVVQSPRYKIIEKKQPVAFWCNPISGHNTLYWYLQNLGQGPELLIRYENEEAVDDSQLPKDRFSAERLKGVDSTLKIQPAELGDSAVYLCASSLMGDSYEQYFGPGTRLTVT.

The chain recombines TRBV10-1 with TRBJ2-3; TRBD1 or TRBD2 may be the D gene (5 bases each). Germline V lookup: CDR1 WNHNN, CDR2 SYGVQD (reference sequence). V gave up 3 bases and J gave up 5 bases, with 15 bases separating them. This CDR3 region has 15 residues. The CDR3 region has the DNA TGCGCCAGCAGTGAAGGGACCAACGTTCGAGATACGCAGTATTTT. It translates to CASSEGTNVRDTQYF.

This chain joins TRBV5-7 and TRBJ2-7; 11 positions agree with TRBD1. TRBV5-7 is filed as an ORF, its function uncertain. Germline trimming cut 0 bases from V and 3 bases from J; bases unmatched to any gene: 11. This CDR3 region has 18 residues. CDR3 coding DNA: TGTGCCAGCAGCTTGGCCGCCGGACAGGGGGCCCAGGGCTACGAGCAGTACTTC. This codes for CASSLAAGQGAQGYEQYF.

The chain has TRBV13 and TRBJ2-6; D not resolved. This CDR3 comprises 14 residues. The V end lost 6 bases, the J end lost 0 bases, and 6 bases lay between the germline ends. CDR1 is PRHDT, CDR2 FYEKMQ, per germline (reference sequence). This CDR3 is CASRYSSGANVLTF. CDR3 DNA sequence: TGTGCCAGCAGATACAGCTCTGGGGCCAACGTCCTGACTTTC.